The sequence of this T cell receptor beta chain was determined in a study of radiation and T cells in renal cell carcinoma (dated by TCRdb to the early 2020s). About the investigation overall: The samples were obtained from a clinical trial, where primary renal cell carcinomas were treated with 15 Gy stereotactic body radiation therapy and then removed by nephrectomy 4 weeks afterward. Across all 50 or so samples, around 4,000,000 unique CDR3 nucleotide sequences encoding 2 million to 3 million unique CDR3 amino acid sequences were identified. TCR beta sequencing covered over 50 samples in total, comprising around 26 tumors and roughly 27 peripheral blood samples.

The time point label, read with the paper, signifies: blood 2 weeks post-SBRT. Taken with the paper, the label for treatment or condition translates to: 15 Gy SBRT to primary tumor, nephrectomy 4 weeks later. To track tumor-enriched clonotypes, serial peripheral blood was sampled from radiation-treated patients at baseline and at 2 weeks and 4 weeks after SBRT. Renal cell carcinoma with clear cell pathology was present in all patients. Genomic DNA for TCR sequencing was prepared using the QIAamp DNA Blood Mini Kit (Qiagen). The analyses included just those samples that passed every quality control check. Concerning this clone: The target of this receptor is not known. No base-level quality is on record; no much larger clone is a single base apart.

What the research found in general, with its limitations: Because the trial had a single-armed design, the trial could not examine how radiation dose or scheduling affected the TCR repertoire. Because no pretreatment tumor biopsies were available, whether clonotypes were present in the tumor at baseline could not be determined. Tracking of blood repertoire dynamics stopped at about 4 weeks after treatment, with no follow-up past that point. An increase in top tumor clonotypes in blood was observed from baseline to 2 weeks post-radiation, followed by contraction by 4 weeks, which was taken to suggest transient expansion of tumor-resident clones.

The CDR3, from cysteine to phenylalanine, totals 13 residues. Of all the DNA, just the CDR3 is kept, 39 bases in frame from base 1. The germline V gene yields KGHSH for CDR1 and LQKENI for CDR2. Between the V and J ends, shortened by 5 bases and 4 bases respectively, the junction contains 10 bases. TCR beta libraries were generated from genomic DNA with the immunoSEQ kit, following the manufacturer's recommendations. Library preparation used a first multiplex PCR with proprietary primers, then a second PCR adding unique barcodes, with bead cleanups after each round. Each sample batch included a kit-provided positive control reaction and a negative control reaction. The final libraries were assessed on an Agilent 4200 TapeStation D1000 ScreenTape, pooled by volume, and quantified by qPCR. An Illumina NextSeq500 fitted with a MidOutput 150-cycle cartridge performed the sequencing, running 156 Read1 cycles and 15 Index1 cycles with the kit's custom primers. The pooled library was loaded at approximately 1 pM, and around 20% PhiX control was spiked in. The published analysis was carried out like this. Vendor-processed data were analyzed in R, and a clonotype was defined as all T cells sharing the same CDR3 nucleotide sequence. For clone abundance analyses, frequencies were normalized to the 10,000 most abundant clones in each sample. Public T cell clones, averaging fewer than five per sample, were removed before analysis. Tumor-enriched clonotypes and baseline blood-enriched clonotypes were defined as those with an abundance difference of at least 32-fold between compartments. A beta-binomial differential abundance model was used to identify clonotypes that were expanded or contracted between blood time points. Tumor-blood repertoire similarity was measured with the Baroni-Urbani and Buser coefficient, and groups were compared using two-tailed Wilcoxon tests in R. In its TCRdb copy, this immuneACCESS table keeps in-frame sequences only and misses some clones. Where compared with another copy, unresolved V genes explain less than half of these, and the others have no known cause. V and J calls plus clone size are reproduced from that table; the DNA served to infer D and trimming. Counted in this sample were about 120,000 clones; around 82% of them appeared once. 5% to 6.5% of the sample comes from the top ten.

Sequences were derived from blood, sampled from a patient whose treatment included radiotherapy and nephrectomy. The chain links TRBV18 with TRBJ2-3, with the identity of the D gene unclear. The TCR was taken from a man between 50 and 59 years old with renal cell carcinoma. CDR3 protein: CASSDGAADTQYF. The DNA reads TGTGCCAGCTCAGACGGAGCAGCAGATACGCAGTATTTT.